A selection of T cell receptor beta chains follows, all from one sample in a study of early T cells in non-severe SARS-CoV-2 infection. TCRdb passed the 5' RACE reads through MiXCR, listing each CDR3 protein once. The table shows about 71,000 distinct CDR3 sequences, with more than 14% occurring only once. Sequencing was performed on whole blood, taken at baseline. These receptors came from an adult who was a healthcare worker with PCR-confirmed SARS-CoV-2 infection or an uninfected control (not recorded which). CDR3s include the opening cysteine and the closing phenylalanine or tryptophan. The D gene is left open where the match is weak. The size of a clone is reported for some rows only, either as once, few or many, or as a class for expanded clones.

length: 12; size: few; V: TRBV20-1; D: .; J: TRBJ2-7; DNA: TGCAGTGCCAGACTAGATCCCTACGAGCAGTACTTC; CDR3: CSARLDPYEQYF
length: 14; size: .; V: TRBV20-1; D: .; J: TRBJ2-7; DNA: TGCAGTGCTATGGTTGGGAGGCGGTCCTACGAGCAGTACTTC; CDR3: CSAMVGRRSYEQYF
length: 16; size: .; V: TRBV5-8; D: .; J: TRBJ2-3; DNA: TGTGCCAGCAGCTTGGGGGGAGTACCGTTATCCGATACGCAGTATTTT; CDR3: CASSLGGVPLSDTQYF
length: 14; size: many; V: TRBV18; D: TRBD2; J: TRBJ2-3; DNA: TGTGCCAGCTCCCGGGAGGTTTGGACAGATACGCAGTATTTT; CDR3: CASSREVWTDTQYF
length: 12; size: few; V: TRBV2; D: TRBD1; J: TRBJ2-7; DNA: TGTGCCAGCAGCGTAGACAGGGACGAGCAGTACTTC; CDR3: CASSVDRDEQYF
length: 13; size: few; V: TRBV29-1; D: .; J: TRBJ2-7; DNA: TGCAGCGTTGTTGACGAAAAGCCCTACGAGCAGTACTTC; CDR3: CSVVDEKPYEQYF
length: 16; size: few; V: TRBV30; D: TRBD2; J: TRBJ2-1; DNA: TGTGCCTGGACCCGGGGCACCTCGGGAGGATACAATGAGCAGTTCTTC; CDR3: CAWTRGTSGGYNEQFF
length: 14; size: many; V: TRBV19; D: .; J: TRBJ2-5; DNA: TGTGCCAGTAGTACCCGGGACGTACAAGAGACCCAGTACTTC; CDR3: CASSTRDVQETQYF
length: 15; size: .; V: TRBV5-1; D: .; J: TRBJ2-7; DNA: TGCGCCAGCAGCCTCGGTCGCCCTAGCCCCTACGAGCAGTACTTC; CDR3: CASSLGRPSPYEQYF
length: 15; size: few; V: TRBV28; D: TRBD2; J: TRBJ2-7; DNA: TGTGCCAGCAGTTTACGGGGGGTGCCCTCCTACGAGCAGTACTTC; CDR3: CASSLRGVPSYEQYF
length: 15; size: few; V: TRBV20-1; D: .; J: TRBJ2-2; DNA: TGCAGTGCTCGACGGGGCCCCGCGAACACCGGGGAGCTGTTTTTT; CDR3: CSARRGPANTGELFF
length: 12; size: few; V: TRBV28; D: .; J: TRBJ2-7; DNA: TGTGCCAGCAGTTTCTCCCTCCACGAGCAGTACTTC; CDR3: CASSFSLHEQYF
length: 14; size: many; V: TRBV25-1; D: TRBD1; J: TRBJ1-1; DNA: TGTGCCAGCAGCGGGAACAGGGGCTACACTGAAGCTTTCTTT; CDR3: CASSGNRGYTEAFF
length: 14; size: few; V: TRBV20-1; D: .; J: TRBJ2-5; DNA: TGCAGTGGTTCTAGTCCGAGATTTCAAGAGACCCAGTACTTC; CDR3: CSGSSPRFQETQYF
length: 13; size: once; V: TRBV3-1; D: .; J: TRBJ1-6; DNA: TGTGCCAGCAGCCGGAGGGGAGCTTCACCCCTCCACTTT; CDR3: CASSRRGASPLHF
length: 19; size: .; V: TRBV7-2; D: TRBD2; J: TRBJ2-4; DNA: TGTGCCAGCAGCTTAAGTCCCCGAGGAAGCGGGAGGCCCAAAAACATTCAGTACTTC; CDR3: CASSLSPRGSGRPKNIQYF
length: 15; size: .; V: TRBV2; D: .; J: TRBJ1-5; DNA: TGTGCCAGCAGTGGTGGCAGTTCGCGGAATCAGCCCCAGCATTTT; CDR3: CASSGGSSRNQPQHF
length: 15; size: .; V: TRBV10-3; D: TRBD2; J: TRBJ2-5; DNA: TGTGCCATCAAGAAGGGAGCGGGAGGGATAGAGACCCAGTACTTC; CDR3: CAIKKGAGGIETQYF
length: 14; size: many; V: TRBV14; D: .; J: TRBJ1-6; DNA: TGTGCCAGCAGCCAGGGAAGACAGAATTCACCCCTCCACTTT; CDR3: CASSQGRQNSPLHF
length: 14; size: .; V: TRBV10-2; D: .; J: TRBJ1-2; DNA: TGCGCCAGCAGTGATCAGCAGGGTGTTGGTGGCTACACCTTC; CDR3: CASSDQQGVGGYTF
length: 16; size: .; V: TRBV5-1; D: .; J: TRBJ2-3; DNA: TGCGCCAGCAGCCGGGAAGGGGACTCTTCGACAGATACGCAGTATTTT; CDR3: CASSREGDSSTDTQYF
length: 16; size: few; V: TRBV28; D: TRBD1; J: TRBJ2-3; DNA: TGTGCCAGCAGTACTGGACAGGGGGCCGTGACAGATACGCAGTATTTT; CDR3: CASSTGQGAVTDTQYF
length: 16; size: many; V: TRBV7-6; D: .; J: TRBJ2-3; DNA: TGTGCCAGCAGCTTAGGGGTAGGGGGAAGCACAGATACGCAGTATTTT; CDR3: CASSLGVGGSTDTQYF
length: 16; size: few; V: TRBV2; D: TRBD1; J: TRBJ2-7; DNA: TGTGCCAGCTCGACCGGACAGGCTGTATTGAGGGACGAGCAGTACTTC; CDR3: CASSTGQAVLRDEQYF
length: 13; size: few; V: TRBV7-2; D: .; J: TRBJ1-4; DNA: TGTGCCAGCAGCGGGGGGCTTAATGAAAAACTGTTTTTT; CDR3: CASSGGLNEKLFF
length: 16; size: few; V: TRBV6-5; D: .; J: TRBJ1-4; DNA: TGTGCCAGCAGTTACTCCATTCCGTCAACTAATGAAAAACTGTTTTTT; CDR3: CASSYSIPSTNEKLFF
length: 12; size: many; V: TRBV24-1; D: .; J: TRBJ1-5; DNA: TGTGCCACCAGTGGGGTGGGTCAGCCCCAGCATTTT; CDR3: CATSGVGQPQHF
length: 14; size: .; V: TRBV19; D: TRBD2; J: TRBJ2-5; DNA: TGTGCCACCAGAGCCAGCGGGAGGCAAGAGACCCAGTACTTC; CDR3: CATRASGRQETQYF
length: 14; size: .; V: TRBV20-1; D: .; J: TRBJ2-2; DNA: TGCAGTGCTGGACTAACCCGGGAAACCGGGGAGCTGTTTTTT; CDR3: CSAGLTRETGELFF
length: 12; size: few; V: TRBV28; D: .; J: TRBJ2-7; DNA: TGTGCCAGCAGTCCCGGACCGGTCGAGCAGTACTTC; CDR3: CASSPGPVEQYF
length: 18; size: many; V: TRBV6-6; D: TRBD2; J: TRBJ2-1; DNA: TGTGCCTCAGCGGTCGGGACTAGCGGGAGGGCCACCTACAATGAGCAGTTCTTC; CDR3: CASAVGTSGRATYNEQFF
length: 17; size: many; V: TRBV20-1; D: TRBD2; J: TRBJ2-1; DNA: TGCAGGCCCCTGGGACAGGGGGGACTAGCGGGGTACAATGAGCAGTTCTTC; CDR3: CRPLGQGGLAGYNEQFF
length: 14; size: .; V: TRBV5-1; D: .; J: TRBJ2-5; DNA: TGCGCCAGCAGCTTCGGATCTAGCCAAGAGACCCAGTACTTC; CDR3: CASSFGSSQETQYF
length: 16; size: .; V: TRBV11-2; D: .; J: TRBJ2-1; DNA: TGTGCCAGCAGCTTTCCGGGACACTCCTCCTACAATGAGCAGTTCTTC; CDR3: CASSFPGHSSYNEQFF
length: 13; size: many; V: TRBV6-4; D: .; J: TRBJ2-3; DNA: TGTGCCAGCAGTGACGACGCCACAGATACGCAGTATTTT; CDR3: CASSDDATDTQYF
length: 14; size: few; V: TRBV7-2; D: TRBD2; J: TRBJ2-1; DNA: TGTGCCAGCAGCTTAGCTAGCGGGAGAACTGAGCAGTTCTTC; CDR3: CASSLASGRTEQFF
length: 14; size: few; V: TRBV29-1; D: .; J: TRBJ2-3; DNA: TGCAGCGTTGAGGGGCCGACGGGCACAGATACGCAGTATTTT; CDR3: CSVEGPTGTDTQYF
length: 13; size: many; V: TRBV6-5; D: .; J: TRBJ1-5; DNA: TGTGCCAGCAGTCACGGGACACGGCAGCCCCAGCATTTT; CDR3: CASSHGTRQPQHF
length: 14; size: many; V: TRBV28; D: .; J: TRBJ1-4; DNA: TGTGCCAGCAGTTTCGGGGGTTATAATGAAAAACTGTTTTTT; CDR3: CASSFGGYNEKLFF
length: 15; size: many; V: TRBV7-2; D: .; J: TRBJ2-2; DNA: TGTGCCACCGAGCGGGCGGTCAGGAGCACCGGGGAGCTGTTTTTT; CDR3: CATERAVRSTGELFF
length: 13; size: many; V: TRBV19; D: .; J: TRBJ2-7; DNA: TGTGCCAGTAGCCTCGGACAATCCAACGAGCAGTACTTC; CDR3: CASSLGQSNEQYF
length: 14; size: many; V: TRBV25-1; D: .; J: TRBJ1-2; DNA: TGTGCCACCTCCGAGGCAGCCAACACTGGGGGCTACACCTTC; CDR3: CATSEAANTGGYTF
length: 15; size: many; V: TRBV20-1; D: TRBD1; J: TRBJ2-1; DNA: TGCAGTGCTACGCAGGGGGCGTCGTCCTACAATGAGCAGTTCTTC; CDR3: CSATQGASSYNEQFF
length: 16; size: few; V: TRBV7-9; D: .; J: TRBJ2-1; DNA: TGTGCCAGCAGCTTGGAGAAGAGGAGCTCCTACAATGAGCAGTTCTTC; CDR3: CASSLEKRSSYNEQFF
length: 13; size: few; V: TRBV27; D: .; J: TRBJ2-3; DNA: TGTGCCAGCAGGTCATGGGGGGCAGATACGCAGTATTTT; CDR3: CASRSWGADTQYF
length: 15; size: many; V: TRBV28; D: TRBD1; J: TRBJ2-3; DNA: TGTGCCAGCAGTTCTCCGGACAGGGTCACAGATACGCAGTATTTT; CDR3: CASSSPDRVTDTQYF